This TCR beta chain was sequenced for a study of cytomegalovirus exposure and HLA in healthy donors. Findings and caveats of the study: Later, an analysis showed that TCR beta chains associated with HLA were more clonally expanded than others that were equally common. Several of the most significant clusters were apparently associated with common viral pathogens in a later analysis.

CDR1 and CDR2 (germline): LNHDA, SQIVND (reference sequence). The CDR3 covers 16 residues. V trimming: 3 bases; J trimming: 3 bases; junction bases outside the gene matches: 7. PCR used 60 Vbeta primers and 13 Jbeta primers. Per the study methods: Later reanalysis found 80 million or so unique TCR beta chains, roughly 9.9 million of them shared. Method: immunoSEQ multiplex PCR; TCRdb's copy keeps in-frame clones and lacks some. The D gene and trimming were derived from the DNA, and the V and J assignments and clone size from that table. The sample shows more than 150,000 clones, around 76% of them seen only once. For this clone: The antigen is not known.

The sample comprised PBMCs. The sequence came from a man aged 35-49 years in good health and CMV-seronegative. The chain has TRBV19 and TRBJ2-2; 7 bases agree with TRBD2. CDR3 in amino acids: CASSMGGTTYTGELFF. The CDR3 DNA sequence: TGTGCCAGTAGTATGGGAGGGACTACATACACCGGGGAGCTGTTTTTT.